The following is a TCR beta chain sequence with its context. The sample belongs to a study of technical replicates of blood from a few donors. TCRdb's copy holds only in-frame clones and misses some; the assay was immunoSEQ multiplex PCR. The profile shows around 67,000 clones, approximately 86% of them singletons. CDR1 and CDR2 (germline): PRHDT, FYEKMQ (reference sequence). J was trimmed by 0 bases and V by 5 bases; bases with no gene match: 5. The CDR3 has 15 residues. The chain combines TRBV13 with TRBJ2-7; 9 bases line up with TRBD1. Specimen: PBMCs. The source is a human donor in good health. Some clones in this sample may be carry-over from other donors' samples. In nucleotides, the CDR3 is TGTGCCAGCAGCAGACAGGGGGTTACCTCCTACGAGCAGTACTTC. Translated: CASSRQGVTSYEQYF.